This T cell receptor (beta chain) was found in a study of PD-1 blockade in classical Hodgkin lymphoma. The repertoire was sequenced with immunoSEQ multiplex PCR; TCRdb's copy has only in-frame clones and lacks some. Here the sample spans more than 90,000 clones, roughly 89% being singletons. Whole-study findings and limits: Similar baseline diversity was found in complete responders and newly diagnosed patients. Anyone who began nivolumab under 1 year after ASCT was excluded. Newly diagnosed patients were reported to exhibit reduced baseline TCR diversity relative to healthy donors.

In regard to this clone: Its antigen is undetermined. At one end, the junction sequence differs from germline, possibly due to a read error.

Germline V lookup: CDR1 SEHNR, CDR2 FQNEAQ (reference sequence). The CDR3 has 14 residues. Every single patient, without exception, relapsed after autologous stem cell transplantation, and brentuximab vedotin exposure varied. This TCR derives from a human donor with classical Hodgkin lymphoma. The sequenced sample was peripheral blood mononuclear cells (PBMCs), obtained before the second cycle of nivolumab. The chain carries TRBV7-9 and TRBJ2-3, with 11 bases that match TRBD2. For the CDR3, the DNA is TGTGCCAGCAGATTAGGACTAGCGGGAGATACGCAGTATTTT. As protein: CASRLGLAGDTQYF.